The 19 T cell receptor beta chains below were found in one sample sequenced in a study of radiation and T cells in renal cell carcinoma. Indicated time point: baseline pretreatment blood. As for treatment: 15 Gy SBRT to primary tumor, nephrectomy 4 weeks later. The protocol was immunoSEQ multiplex PCR, while the TCRdb copy is restricted to in-frame clones and leaves out a portion. The data show approximately 110,000 clones, with around 83% seen just once and around 2.8% held by the top ten. Sample: blood, taken from a patient whose treatment included radiotherapy and nephrectomy. Every receptor here comes from a woman in her sixties or seventies with renal cell carcinoma.

This chain uses TRBV30 with TRBJ1-1; no reliable D call. CDR1 and CDR2 from the germline V gene are GTSNPN and SVGIG (reference sequence). Trimming removed 3 bases at V and 1 base at J, with 3 bases between. CDR3 length equals 11 residues. For the CDR3, the DNA is TGTGCCTGGAGGGGGAACACTGAAGCTTTCTTT. This translates into CAWRGNTEAFF.

The chain couples TRBV4-1 to TRBJ1-1; 7 bases agree with TRBD1. The CDR3 spans 14 residues. The trim removed 4 bases at V and 3 bases at J, leaving 5 bases unmatched. The V gene's germline CDR1 is MGHRA and CDR2 YSYEKL. CDR3: CASSPQTGDTEAFF. CDR3 DNA: TGCGCCAGCAGCCCCCAAACAGGGGACACTGAAGCTTTCTTT.

The rearrangement links TRBV5-1 to TRBJ2-1; possibly TRBD2 for D (6 bases). There are 13 residues in the CDR3. Germline-derived CDR1 and CDR2 are SGHRS and YFSETQ. The V gene lost 0 bases and the J gene lost 9 bases, with 10 bases spanning the gap. CDR3 region: CASSLVLGGEQFF. The CDR3, as DNA: TGCGCCAGCAGCTTGGTATTGGGGGGTGAGCAGTTCTTC.

The V call is TRBV9, the J call TRBJ2-7; 14 bases fit TRBD2. This CDR3 spans 16 amino acids. With 2 bases clipped from V and 3 bases from J, the junction kept 4 bases outside the gene matches. CDR1 is SGDLS and CDR2 is YYNGEE in the germline V gene. The CDR3 DNA follows: TGTGCCAGCAGCGTCTCCGGGACTAGCGGGGGCTACGAGCAGTACTTC. It codes for CASSVSGTSGGYEQYF.

V is TRBV6-5 and J is TRBJ2-7, with D possibly called TRBD1 or TRBD2 (7 bases each). The germline V gene encodes CDR1 MNHEY and CDR2 SVGAGI. The V and J ends lost 7 bases and 6 bases respectively, with 13 bases between them. The CDR3 length is 12 residues. In nucleotides, the CDR3 is TGTGCCAGCAACCAGGGGGGGCGCGAGCAGTACTTC. It specifies CASNQGGREQYF.

The chain combines TRBV5-4 with TRBJ2-5; TRBD2 aligns across 12 bases. The ends lost 0 bases at V and 11 bases at J; junction bases unmatched: 11. The germline V gene has CDR1 SGHNT and CDR2 YYREEE (reference sequence). CDR3 length equals 16 residues. CDR3 region: CASSLGLPGLAGEQYF. In DNA, the CDR3 is TGTGCCAGCAGCTTGGGTCTCCCGGGACTAGCGGGTGAGCAGTACTTC.

This clone came up once. This sequence joins TRBV4-1 and TRBJ2-2; D possibly matches TRBD1 or TRBD2 (5 bases each). CDR3 length: 15 amino acids. CDR1 is MGHRA and CDR2 is YSYEKL in the germline V gene. Trimming shortened V by 4 bases and J by 0 bases, and 9 bases separated the two germline ends. The CDR3 bases are TGCGCCAGCAGCCCCGGGACCACGAACACCGGGGAGCTGTTTTTT. It codes for CASSPGTTNTGELFF.

This chain joins TRBV28 and TRBJ1-4, with D tentatively TRBD1 (6 bases). This CDR3 has 15 amino acids. The germline CDR1 and CDR2 sequences are MDHEN and SYDVKM. The V end lost 3 bases, the J end lost 5 bases, and 13 bases lay between the germline ends. The CDR3 DNA follows: TGTGCCAGCAGTTTGAGTTGGGACACGAATGAAAAACTGTTTTTT. Translated, it gives CASSLSWDTNEKLFF. Variable domain in full (rest from reference TRBV28 and TRBJ1-4): DVKVTQSSRYLVKRTGEKVFLECVQDMDHENMFWYRQDPGLGLRLIYFSYDVKMKEKGDIPEGYSVSREKKERFSLILESASTNQTSMYLCASSLSWDTNEKLFFGSGTQLSVL.

The chain combines TRBV5-1 with TRBJ2-5; D is undetermined. Germline-derived CDR1 and CDR2 are SGHRS and YFSETQ. The length of the CDR3 is 15 residues. With 0 bases removed from V and 4 bases from J, the gap between germline ends came to 13 bases. CDR3 in DNA: TGCGCCAGCAGCTTGGGGGCCAGTGCCCCAGAGACCCAGTACTTC. Translating it yields CASSLGASAPETQYF.

The chain uses TRBV6-5 and TRBJ1-2; D is unclear. Trimming pared 7 bases from V and 8 bases from J, leaving 14 bases between. The CDR3 has 12 residues. CDR1 and CDR2 from the germline V gene are MNHEY and SVGAGI. CDR3 loop: CASIPPGGGYTF. CDR3 coding DNA: TGTGCCAGCATCCCCCCAGGCGGCGGCTACACCTTC.

This sequence joins TRBV7-6 and TRBJ1-2; D unclear. The germline CDR1 and CDR2 sequences are SGHVS and FNYEAQ. The CDR3 is 13 residues long. V was shortened by 6 bases and J by 6 bases, with 14 bases between the two germline ends. The CDR3 is CASSNNKGDGYTF. CDR3 nucleotide sequence: TGTGCCAGCAGTAATAATAAGGGCGATGGCTACACCTTC.

The chain combines TRBV6-5 with TRBJ2-7, with TRBD1 identical over 8 bases. V shed 5 bases, J shed 0 bases, and the junction held 6 bases outside the gene matches. The germline gives CDR1 MNHEY, CDR2 SVGAGI. CDR3 length equals 15 residues. CDR3 in amino acids: CASSATGVPSYEQYF. The CDR3 nucleotides read TGTGCCAGCAGTGCGACAGGGGTCCCCTCCTACGAGCAGTACTTC.

The chain links TRBV19 to TRBJ1-1, with D unresolved. V lost 2 bases and J 5 bases, leaving 12 bases between the germline ends. In germline, CDR1 is LNHDA, CDR2 SQIVND (reference sequence). The CDR3 runs 14 residues. CDR3 in amino acids: CASSIQGKRTEAFF. CDR3 sequence (DNA): TGTGCCAGTAGTATACAAGGGAAACGGACTGAAGCTTTCTTT.

This clone has just one count. The CDR3 sequence: CSVRQADYTF. The CDR3 DNA sequence: TGCAGCGTGAGACAGGCCGACTACACCTTC. The V and J genes are TRBV29-1 and TRBJ1-2; D may be TRBD1 (6 bases). CDR3 length: 10 amino acids. Trimming removed 6 bases from V and 10 bases from J, with 12 bases in between. Germline V gene data show CDR1 as SQVTM and CDR2 as ANQGSEA.

V usage is TRBV6-6 and J usage is TRBJ2-7; D is ambiguous. The CDR3 is made up of 15 amino acids. Germline V gene lookup returns CDR1 MNHNY and CDR2 SVGAGI (reference sequence). With 7 bases removed from V and 7 bases from J, the gap between germline ends came to 23 bases. The CDR3 DNA is TGTGCCAGCACTGTTTCCCAGGCAGTGACACGGGAGCAGTACTTC. The encoded protein is CASTVSQAVTREQYF.

This rearrangement joins TRBV19 to TRBJ2-5; D perhaps matches TRBD2 (5 bases). Trimming cost V 10 bases and J 4 bases, with 22 bases left between them. The CDR3 covers 15 residues. Per germline, CDR1 LNHDA and CDR2 SQIVND (reference sequence). The CDR3 region has the DNA TGTGCCAAACAGTGGCGTTCTGCGGGTGCAGAGACCCAGTACTTC. Protein sequence: CAKQWRSAGAETQYF.

This rearrangement joins TRBV4-1 to TRBJ2-6, with D possibly matching TRBD1 (5 bases). This CDR3 region has 15 residues. Trimming removed 5 bases at V and 0 bases at J, with 8 bases between. Per germline, CDR1 MGHRA and CDR2 YSYEKL. The CDR3 sequence: CASSIDSSGANVLTF. The CDR3 DNA reads TGCGCCAGCAGCATTGACAGCTCTGGGGCCAACGTCCTGACTTTC.

The V gene is TRBV6-1, the J gene TRBJ1-5; 9 bases align to TRBD1. The CDR3 totals 16 residues. V shed 3 bases and J 4 bases; nucleotides not matched to a gene: 7. Germline CDR1 is MNHNS and CDR2 is SASEGT. The CDR3 DNA is TGTGCCAGCAGTGACCCACAGGGGGCTGGAAATCAGCCCCAGCATTTT. Its translation: CASSDPQGAGNQPQHF.

The genes are TRBV4-2 and TRBJ2-1; TRBD2 matches 7 bases. This CDR3 is built from 15 residues. Germline-derived CDR1 and CDR2 are LGHNA and YNFKEQ. The J segment lost 8 bases and the V segment lost 5 bases, leaving 12 bases of the junction unmatched. The CDR3 bases are TGTGCCAGCAGCACGCAGGGAGGGGATGAGGATGAGCAGTTCTTC. Protein product: CASSTQGGDEDEQFF.